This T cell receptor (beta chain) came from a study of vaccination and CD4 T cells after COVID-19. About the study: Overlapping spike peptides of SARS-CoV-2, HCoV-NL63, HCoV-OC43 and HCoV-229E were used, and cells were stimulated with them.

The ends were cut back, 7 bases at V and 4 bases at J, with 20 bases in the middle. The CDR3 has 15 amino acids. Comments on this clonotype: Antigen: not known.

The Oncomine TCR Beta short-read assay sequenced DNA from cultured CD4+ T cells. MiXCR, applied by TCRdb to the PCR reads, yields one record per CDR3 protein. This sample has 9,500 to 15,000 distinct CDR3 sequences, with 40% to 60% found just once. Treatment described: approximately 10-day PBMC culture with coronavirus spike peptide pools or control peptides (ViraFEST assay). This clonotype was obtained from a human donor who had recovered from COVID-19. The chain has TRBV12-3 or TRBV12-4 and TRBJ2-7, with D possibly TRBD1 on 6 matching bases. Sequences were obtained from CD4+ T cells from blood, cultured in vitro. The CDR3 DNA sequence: TGTGCCAGCACCCCGGACAGCTCCGGAAGGTACGAGCAGTACTTC. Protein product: CASTPDSSGRYEQYF.